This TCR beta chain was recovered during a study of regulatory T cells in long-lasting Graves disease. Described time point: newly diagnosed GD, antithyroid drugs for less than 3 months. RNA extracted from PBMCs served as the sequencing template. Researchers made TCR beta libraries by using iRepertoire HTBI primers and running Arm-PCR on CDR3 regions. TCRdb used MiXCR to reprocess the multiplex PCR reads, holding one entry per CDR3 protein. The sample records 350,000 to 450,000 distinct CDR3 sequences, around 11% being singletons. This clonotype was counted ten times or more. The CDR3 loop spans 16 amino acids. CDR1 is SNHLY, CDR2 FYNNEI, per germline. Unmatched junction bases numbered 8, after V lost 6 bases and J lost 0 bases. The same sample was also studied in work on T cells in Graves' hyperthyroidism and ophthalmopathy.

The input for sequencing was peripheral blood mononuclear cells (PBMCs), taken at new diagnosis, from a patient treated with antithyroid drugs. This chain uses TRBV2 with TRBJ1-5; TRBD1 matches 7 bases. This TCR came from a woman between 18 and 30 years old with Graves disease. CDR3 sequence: CASRSTGPDSNQPQHF. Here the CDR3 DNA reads TGTGCCAGCAGGTCGACAGGGCCGGATAGCAATCAGCCCCAGCATTTT. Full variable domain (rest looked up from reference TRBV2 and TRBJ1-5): EPEVTQTPSHQVTQMGQEVILRCVPISNHLYFYWYRQILGQKVEFLVSFYNNEISEKSEIFDDQFSVERPDGSNFTLKIRSTKLEDSAMYFCASRSTGPDSNQPQHFGDGTRLSIL.